Given below is one TCR beta chain in context. The sample originates from a study of T cell responses to AZD1222 COVID-19 vaccine. Produced via immunoSEQ multiplex PCR; TCRdb's table is partial and in-frame only. The sample contains 20,000 or so clones, approximately 81% of which appear only once. The source was peripheral blood, collected 28 days after the second AZD1222 dose. This receptor was taken from an adult who received the AZD1222 COVID-19 vaccine.

CDR3 sequence (DNA): TGTGCCAGCTCACCAGTTCCCTTTTTCCACGAGCAGTACTTC. Translated: CASSPVPFFHEQYF. V and J are TRBV18 and TRBJ2-7, with D hard to call. CDR3 size: 14 residues. The V gene lost 2 bases and the J gene lost 5 bases, with 13 bases spanning the gap. CDR1 is KGHSH, CDR2 LQKENI, per germline.